The source of this T cell receptor beta chain is a study of OX40 agonist ivuxolimab in advanced cancers. Study in general: Patients were given ivuxolimab, an antibody that agonizes OX40 (CD134). It was permissible to have had prior anti-PD-1, anti-PD-L1 or anti-CTLA-4 therapy, and around 40% had some. Points from the study as a whole: Some nonresponders also had low normalized T-cell clonal expansion. On average, CD8+ T cells showed a greater number of expanded clones than CD4+.

The repertoire was sequenced with immunoSEQ multiplex PCR; TCRdb's copy has only in-frame clones and lacks some. Among fewer than 60,000 clones listed, 75% to 90% were seen once. This clone appeared a few times. Its specificity is not known. CDR3 length equals 13 residues. Trimming took 3 bases from V and 2 from J, leaving 8 bases between them. CDR1 is SEHNR and CDR2 is FQNEAQ in the germline V gene (reference sequence). The receptor was isolated from an adult with an advanced solid tumor such as melanoma, head and neck, liver or kidney cancer. Material: CD4+ or CD8+ T cells sorted from blood, obtained in a trial of the OX40 agonist ivuxolimab. The V and J genes are TRBV7-9 and TRBJ2-7; weak D call: TRBD2 (6 bases). The CDR3 here is CASSFGGTYEQYF. In DNA form, the CDR3 reads TGTGCCAGCAGCTTCGGCGGGACCTACGAGCAGTACTTC.